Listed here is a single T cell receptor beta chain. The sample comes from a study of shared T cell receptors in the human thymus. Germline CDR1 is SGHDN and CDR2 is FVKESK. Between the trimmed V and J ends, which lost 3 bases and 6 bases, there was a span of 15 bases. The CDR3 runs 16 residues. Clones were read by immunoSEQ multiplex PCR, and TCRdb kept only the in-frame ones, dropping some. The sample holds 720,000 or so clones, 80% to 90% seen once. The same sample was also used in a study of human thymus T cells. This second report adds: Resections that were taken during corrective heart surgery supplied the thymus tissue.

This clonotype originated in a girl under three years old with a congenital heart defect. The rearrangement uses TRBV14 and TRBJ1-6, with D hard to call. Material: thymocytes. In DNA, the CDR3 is TGTGCCAGCAGCCAGAATTCGGGTCCCGCTAATTCACCCCTCCACTTT. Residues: CASSQNSGPANSPLHF.